The clone carrying this T cell receptor beta chain was recorded many times. Its antigen remains unidentified. TCRdb re-analysed the PCR reads in MiXCR, keeping a single row per CDR3 protein. The table has 350,000 or so distinct CDR3 sequences, over 20% seen once. The record originates from a study of molecular identifiers for immune sequencing clone quantification. The length of the CDR3 is 14 residues. V was clipped by 7 bases and J by 4 bases, with 14 bases between them. CDR1 is SEHNR and CDR2 is FQNEAQ in the germline V gene (reference sequence). Study observations and caveats: Jurkat TCR RNA spiked in from one cell (amid some 1 million naive cells) was reportedly detectable. Over 98% of effector molecules, but under 1% in naive cells, were held by clones with more than 20 RNA copies.

The sequenced sample was naive CD8+ T cells from blood, with Jurkat cell RNA spiked in. Sample subset: FACS-sorted CD8+CD4-CCR7+CD45RA+ naive T cells. The chain recombines TRBV7-9 with TRBJ2-1; no clear D. The source of this sequence is a human donor in good health. Some libraries in this study had Jurkat cell RNA spiked in. Written as DNA, the CDR3 is TGTGCCAGCACCCCGCCACTCTCATACAATGAGCAGTTCTTC. Translation gives CASTPPLSYNEQFF.